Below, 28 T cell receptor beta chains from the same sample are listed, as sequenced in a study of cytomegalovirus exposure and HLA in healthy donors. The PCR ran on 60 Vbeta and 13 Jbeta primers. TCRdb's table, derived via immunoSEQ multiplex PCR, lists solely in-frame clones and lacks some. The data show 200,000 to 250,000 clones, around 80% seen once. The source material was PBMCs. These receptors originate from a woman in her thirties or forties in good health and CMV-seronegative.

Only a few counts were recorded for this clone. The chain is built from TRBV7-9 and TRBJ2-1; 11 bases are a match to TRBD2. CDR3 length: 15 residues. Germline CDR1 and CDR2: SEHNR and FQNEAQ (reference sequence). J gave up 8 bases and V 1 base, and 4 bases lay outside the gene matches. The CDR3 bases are TGTGCCAGCAGCTTAGACCTAGCGGGGGGCGATGAGCAGTTCTTC. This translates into CASSLDLAGGDEQFF.

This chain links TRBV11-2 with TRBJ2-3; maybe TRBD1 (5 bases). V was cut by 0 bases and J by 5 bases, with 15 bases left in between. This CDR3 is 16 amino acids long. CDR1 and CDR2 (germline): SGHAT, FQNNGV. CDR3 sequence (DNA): TGTGCCAGCAGCTTAGAGAAGGGGCGCTGGATAGATACGCAGTATTTT. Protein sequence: CASSLEKGRWIDTQYF.

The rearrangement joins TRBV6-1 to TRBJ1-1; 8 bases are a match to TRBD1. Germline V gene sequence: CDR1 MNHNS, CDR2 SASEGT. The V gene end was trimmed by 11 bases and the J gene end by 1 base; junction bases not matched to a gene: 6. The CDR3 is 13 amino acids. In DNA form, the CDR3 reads TGTGCCGGCGCCGACAGGGGGAACACTGAAGCTTTCTTT. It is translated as CAGADRGNTEAFF.

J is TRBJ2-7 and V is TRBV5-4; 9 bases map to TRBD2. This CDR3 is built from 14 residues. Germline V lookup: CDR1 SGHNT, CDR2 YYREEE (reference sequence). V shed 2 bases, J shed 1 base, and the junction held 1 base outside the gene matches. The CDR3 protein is CASSFSGGSYEQYF. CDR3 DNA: TGTGCCAGCAGCTTCAGCGGGGGGTCCTACGAGCAGTACTTC.

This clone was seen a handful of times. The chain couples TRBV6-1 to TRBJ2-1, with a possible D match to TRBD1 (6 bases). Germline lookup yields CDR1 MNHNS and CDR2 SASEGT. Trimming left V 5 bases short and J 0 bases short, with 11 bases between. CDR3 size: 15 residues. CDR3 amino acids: CASSLQGSSYNEQFF. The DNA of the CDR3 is TGTGCCAGCAGTTTGCAGGGGAGCTCCTACAATGAGCAGTTCTTC.

DNA for the CDR3: TGTGCCAGCAGCGTAGAGGGGGGGGAGATCTACGAGCAGTACTTC. Residues: CASSVEGGEIYEQYF. The chain links TRBV6-4 to TRBJ2-7; the D gene is possibly TRBD2 (7 bases). There are 15 residues in the CDR3. With 6 bases removed from V and 3 bases from J, the gap between germline ends came to 18 bases. Germline V lookup: CDR1 MRHNA, CDR2 SNTAGT.

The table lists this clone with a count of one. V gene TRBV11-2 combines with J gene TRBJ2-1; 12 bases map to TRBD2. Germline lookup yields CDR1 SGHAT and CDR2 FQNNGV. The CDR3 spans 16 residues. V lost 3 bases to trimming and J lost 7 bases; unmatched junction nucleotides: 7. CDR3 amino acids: CASSFPSGGARNEQFF. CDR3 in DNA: TGTGCCAGCAGCTTCCCTAGCGGGGGGGCCAGGAATGAGCAGTTCTTC.

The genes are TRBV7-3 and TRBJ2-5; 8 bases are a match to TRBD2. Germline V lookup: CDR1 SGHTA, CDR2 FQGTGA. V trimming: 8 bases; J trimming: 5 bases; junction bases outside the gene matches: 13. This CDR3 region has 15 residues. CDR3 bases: TGTGCCAGCCGCACACGGGGGGGTATGTTTGAGACCCAGTACTTC. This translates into CASRTRGGMFETQYF.

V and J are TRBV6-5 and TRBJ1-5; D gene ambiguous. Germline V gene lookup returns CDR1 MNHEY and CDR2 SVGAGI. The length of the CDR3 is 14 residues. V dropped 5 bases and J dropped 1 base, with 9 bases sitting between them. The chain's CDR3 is CASSRRQSNQPQHF. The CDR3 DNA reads TGTGCCAGCAGTCGGCGGCAGAGCAATCAGCCCCAGCATTTT.

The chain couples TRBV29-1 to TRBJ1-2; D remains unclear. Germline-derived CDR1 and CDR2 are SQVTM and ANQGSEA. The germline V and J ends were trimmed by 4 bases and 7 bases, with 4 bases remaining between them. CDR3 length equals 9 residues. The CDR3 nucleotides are TGCAGCGTTGGCGTTGGCTACACCTTC. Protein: CSVGVGYTF. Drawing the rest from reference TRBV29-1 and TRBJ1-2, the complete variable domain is SAVISQKPSRDICQRGTSLTIQCQVDSQVTMMFWYRQQPGQSLTLIATANQGSEATYESGFVIDKFPISRPNLTFSTLTVSNMSPEDSSIYLCSVGVGYTFGSGTRLTVV.

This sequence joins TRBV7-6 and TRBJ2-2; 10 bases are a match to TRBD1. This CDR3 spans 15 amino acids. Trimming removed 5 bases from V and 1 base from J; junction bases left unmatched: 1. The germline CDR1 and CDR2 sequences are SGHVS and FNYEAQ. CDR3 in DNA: TGTGCCAGCAGCCGGACAGGGGGGAACACCGGGGAGCTGTTTTTT. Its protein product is CASSRTGGNTGELFF.

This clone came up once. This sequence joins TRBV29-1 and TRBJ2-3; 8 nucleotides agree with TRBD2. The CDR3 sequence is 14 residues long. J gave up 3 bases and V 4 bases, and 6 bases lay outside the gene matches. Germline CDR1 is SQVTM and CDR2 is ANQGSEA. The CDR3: CSVGAGGGTDTQYF. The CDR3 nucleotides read TGCAGCGTTGGAGCCGGGGGGGGGACAGATACGCAGTATTTT.

CDR3 sequence (DNA): TGTGCCAGCAGCTTACCCGGACAGGGAGGCTACGAGCAGTACTTC. This encodes CASSLPGQGGYEQYF. V is TRBV7-9 and J is TRBJ2-7, with 8 bases fitting TRBD1. The CDR3 loop spans 15 amino acids. The ends lost 2 bases at V and 3 bases at J; junction bases unmatched: 6. Per the germline V gene, CDR1 is SEHNR and CDR2 is FQNEAQ (reference sequence).

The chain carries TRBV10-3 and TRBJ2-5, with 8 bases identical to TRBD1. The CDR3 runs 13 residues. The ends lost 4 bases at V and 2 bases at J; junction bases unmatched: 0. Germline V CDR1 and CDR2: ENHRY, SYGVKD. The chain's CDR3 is CAISGQGQETQYF. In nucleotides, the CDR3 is TGTGCCATCAGTGGACAGGGGCAAGAGACCCAGTACTTC.

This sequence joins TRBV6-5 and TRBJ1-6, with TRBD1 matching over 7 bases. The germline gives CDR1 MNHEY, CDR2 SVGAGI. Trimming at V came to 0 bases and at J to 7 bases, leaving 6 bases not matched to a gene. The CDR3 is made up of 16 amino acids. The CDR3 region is CASSYSSGRGNSPLHF. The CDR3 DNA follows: TGTGCCAGCAGTTACTCGTCAGGCAGGGGGAATTCACCCCTCCACTTT.

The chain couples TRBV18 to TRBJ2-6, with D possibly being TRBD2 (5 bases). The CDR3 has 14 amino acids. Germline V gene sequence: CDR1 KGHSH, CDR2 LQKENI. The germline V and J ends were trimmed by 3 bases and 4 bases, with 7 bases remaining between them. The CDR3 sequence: CASSPEAGANVLTF. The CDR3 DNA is TGTGCCAGCTCACCGGAGGCAGGGGCCAACGTCCTGACTTTC.

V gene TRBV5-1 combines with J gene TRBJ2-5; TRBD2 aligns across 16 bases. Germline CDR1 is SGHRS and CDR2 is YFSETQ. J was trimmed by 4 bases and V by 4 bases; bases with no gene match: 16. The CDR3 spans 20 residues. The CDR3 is CASSTGTSGGANPSGETQYF. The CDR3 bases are TGCGCCAGCAGCACCGGGACTAGCGGGGGGGCGAATCCGTCGGGAGAGACCCAGTACTTC.

CDR3 bases: TGTGCCACCAGCAGGCGACCCATTAGGACACCAAACACCGGGGAGCTGTTTTTT. Protein sequence: CATSRRPIRTPNTGELFF. The chain combines TRBV15 with TRBJ2-2; the D gene is possibly TRBD1 (5 bases). Germline assignment: CDR1 LNHNV and CDR2 YYDKDF (reference sequence). Trimming removed 3 bases at V and 2 bases at J, with 19 bases between. The CDR3 extends over 18 amino acids.

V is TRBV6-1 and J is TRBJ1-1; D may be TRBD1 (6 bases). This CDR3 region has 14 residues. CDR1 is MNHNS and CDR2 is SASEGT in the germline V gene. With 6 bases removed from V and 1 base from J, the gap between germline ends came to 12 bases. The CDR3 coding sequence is TGTGCCAGCAGCCCTGGGACAAGGAACACTGAAGCTTTCTTT. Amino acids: CASSPGTRNTEAFF.

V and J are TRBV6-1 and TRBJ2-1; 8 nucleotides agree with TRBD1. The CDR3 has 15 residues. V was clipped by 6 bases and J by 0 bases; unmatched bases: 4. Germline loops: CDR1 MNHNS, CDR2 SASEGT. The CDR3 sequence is CASSDRGDSYNEQFF. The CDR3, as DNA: TGTGCCAGCAGCGACAGGGGCGACTCCTACAATGAGCAGTTCTTC.

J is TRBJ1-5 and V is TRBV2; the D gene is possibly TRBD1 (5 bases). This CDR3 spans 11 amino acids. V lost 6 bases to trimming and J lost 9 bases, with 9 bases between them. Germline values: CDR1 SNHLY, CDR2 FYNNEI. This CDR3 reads CASRRRGPQHF. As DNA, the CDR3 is TGTGCCAGCAGGAGGAGGGGGCCCCAGCATTTT.

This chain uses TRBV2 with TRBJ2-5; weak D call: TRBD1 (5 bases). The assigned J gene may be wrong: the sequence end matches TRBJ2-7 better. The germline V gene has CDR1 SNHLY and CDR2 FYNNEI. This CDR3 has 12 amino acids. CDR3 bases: TGTGCCAGCGGAACAGGTACCTACGAGCAGTACTTC. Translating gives CASGTGTYEQYF.

The CDR3 region is CASSSTSLEQYF. The CDR3 DNA sequence: TGTGCCAGCAGTTCGACTTCCCTCGAGCAGTACTTC. The chain links TRBV28 to TRBJ2-7, with D hard to call. The CDR3 length is 12 residues. V was shortened by 4 bases and J by 6 bases, with 10 bases between the two germline ends. The germline gives CDR1 MDHEN, CDR2 SYDVKM.

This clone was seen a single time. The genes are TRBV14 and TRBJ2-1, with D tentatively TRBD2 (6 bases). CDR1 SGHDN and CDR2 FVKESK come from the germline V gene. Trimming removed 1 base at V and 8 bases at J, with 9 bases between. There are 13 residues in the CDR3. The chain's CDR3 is CASSQVLADEQFF. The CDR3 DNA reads TGTGCCAGCAGCCAAGTACTAGCAGATGAGCAGTTCTTC.

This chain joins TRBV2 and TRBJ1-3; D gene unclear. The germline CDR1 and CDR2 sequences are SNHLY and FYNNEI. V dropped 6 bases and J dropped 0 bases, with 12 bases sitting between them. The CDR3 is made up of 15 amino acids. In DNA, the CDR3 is TGTGCCAGCAGCCCGTCGATCTACTCTGGAAACACCATATATTTT. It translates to CASSPSIYSGNTIYF. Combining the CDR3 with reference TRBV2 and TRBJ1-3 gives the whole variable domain EPEVTQTPSHQVTQMGQEVILRCVPISNHLYFYWYRQILGQKVEFLVSFYNNEISEKSEIFDDQFSVERPDGSNFTLKIRSTKLEDSAMYFCASSPSIYSGNTIYFGEGSWLTVV.

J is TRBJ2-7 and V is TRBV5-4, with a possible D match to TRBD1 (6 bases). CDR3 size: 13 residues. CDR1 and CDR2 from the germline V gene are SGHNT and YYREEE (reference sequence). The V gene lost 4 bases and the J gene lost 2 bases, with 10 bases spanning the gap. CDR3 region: CASSNDRTYEQYF. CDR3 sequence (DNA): TGTGCCAGCAGCAACGACAGGACCTACGAGCAGTACTTC.

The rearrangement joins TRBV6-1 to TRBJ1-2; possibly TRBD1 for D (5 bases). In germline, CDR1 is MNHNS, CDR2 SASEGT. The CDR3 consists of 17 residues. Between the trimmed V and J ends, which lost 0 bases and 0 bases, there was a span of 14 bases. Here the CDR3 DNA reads TGTGCCAGCAGTGAAGCTCCCAGGGCCCAAGCTAACTATGGCTACACCTTC. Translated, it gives CASSEAPRAQANYGYTF.

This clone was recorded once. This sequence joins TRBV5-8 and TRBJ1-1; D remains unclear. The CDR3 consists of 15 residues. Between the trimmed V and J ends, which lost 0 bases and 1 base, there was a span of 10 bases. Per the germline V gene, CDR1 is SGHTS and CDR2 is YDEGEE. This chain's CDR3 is CASSLGGVGNTEAFF. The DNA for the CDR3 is TGTGCCAGCAGCTTGGGCGGGGTCGGGAACACTGAAGCTTTCTTT. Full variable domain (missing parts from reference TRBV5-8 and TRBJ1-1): EAGVTQSPTHLIKTRGQQATLRCSPISGHTSVYWYQQALGLGLQFLLWYDEGEERNRGNFPPRFSGRQFPNYSSELNVNALELEDSALYLCASSLGGVGNTEAFFGQGTRLTVV.